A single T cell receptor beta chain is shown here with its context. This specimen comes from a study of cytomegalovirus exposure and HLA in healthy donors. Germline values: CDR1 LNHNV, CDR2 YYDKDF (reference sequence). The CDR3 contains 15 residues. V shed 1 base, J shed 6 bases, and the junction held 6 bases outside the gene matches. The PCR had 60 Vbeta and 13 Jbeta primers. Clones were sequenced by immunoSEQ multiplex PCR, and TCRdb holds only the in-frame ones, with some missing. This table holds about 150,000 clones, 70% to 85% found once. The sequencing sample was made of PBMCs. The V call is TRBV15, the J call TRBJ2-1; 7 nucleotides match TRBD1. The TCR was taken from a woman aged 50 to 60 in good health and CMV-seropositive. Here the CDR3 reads CATSRVMTGTNEQFF. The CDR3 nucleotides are TGTGCCACCAGCAGAGTGATGACAGGGACCAATGAGCAGTTCTTC.